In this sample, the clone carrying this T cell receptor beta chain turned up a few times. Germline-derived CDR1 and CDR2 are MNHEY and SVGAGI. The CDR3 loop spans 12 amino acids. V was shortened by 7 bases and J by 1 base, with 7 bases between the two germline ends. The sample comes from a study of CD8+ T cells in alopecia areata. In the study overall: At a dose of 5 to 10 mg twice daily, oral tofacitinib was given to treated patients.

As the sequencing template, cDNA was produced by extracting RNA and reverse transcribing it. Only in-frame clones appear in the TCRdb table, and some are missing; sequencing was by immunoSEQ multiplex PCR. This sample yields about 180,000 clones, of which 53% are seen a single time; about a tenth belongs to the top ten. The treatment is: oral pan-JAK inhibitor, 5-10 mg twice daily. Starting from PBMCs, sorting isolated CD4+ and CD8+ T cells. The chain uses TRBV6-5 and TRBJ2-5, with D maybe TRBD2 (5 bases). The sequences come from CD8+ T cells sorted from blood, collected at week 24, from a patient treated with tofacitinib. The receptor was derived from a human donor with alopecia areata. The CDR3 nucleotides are TGTGCCAGCACGGGGAGCCAAGAGACCCAGTACTTC. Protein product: CASTGSQETQYF.